These 20 T cell receptor beta chains share one sample of origin, sequenced in a study of B cell selection in AIRE deficiency. Regulatory T cells were sorted as CD4+CD25hiCD127low/negative cells. The data were produced by immunoSEQ multiplex PCR, yet TCRdb's version contains in-frame clones alone and is incomplete. This sample yields tens of thousands of clones, of which around 92% are seen a single time; about 1.1% belongs to the top ten. The sequencing sample was made of CD4+CD25+ Tregs sorted from PBMCs. All receptors come from a human donor in good health.

In this sample, this clone turned up once. The gene calls are TRBV19 and TRBJ2-5, with 13 bases lining up with TRBD2. In germline, CDR1 is LNHDA, CDR2 SQIVND (reference sequence). The CDR3 has 15 residues. V lost 9 bases to trimming and J lost 7 bases; unmatched junction nucleotides: 11. CDR3 loop: CARRLAGGREVTQYF. The DNA for the CDR3 is TGTGCCAGGAGACTAGCGGGGGGACGGGAGGTGACCCAGTACTTC. Based on the CDR3 plus reference TRBV19 and TRBJ2-5, the full variable domain is DGGITQSPKYLFRKEGQNVTLSCEQNLNHDAMYWYRQDPGQGLRLIYYSQIVNDFQKGDIAEGYSVSREKKESFPLTVTSAQKNPTAFYLCARRLAGGREVTQYFGPGTRLLVL.

The chain recombines TRBV7-9 with TRBJ2-2, with 7 bases that match TRBD1. The CDR3 is 15 amino acids. CDR1 SEHNR and CDR2 FQNEAQ come from the germline V gene (reference sequence). The V gene end was trimmed by 0 bases and the J gene end by 6 bases; junction bases not matched to a gene: 4. The CDR3 sequence is CASSLAGTVAGELFF. The CDR3 region has the DNA TGTGCCAGCAGCTTAGCGGGGACAGTGGCCGGGGAGCTGTTTTTT.

This clone was recorded once. The chain carries TRBV5-1 and TRBJ1-1; D unresolved. The ends were cut back, 3 bases at V and 1 base at J, with 10 bases in the middle. Germline assignment: CDR1 SGHRS and CDR2 YFSETQ. CDR3 size: 14 residues. CDR3 coding DNA: TGCGCCAGCAGCTCACTTCCGGGGAACACTGAAGCTTTCTTT. Translating it yields CASSSLPGNTEAFF.

As to this clone: This is likely a read error, given that the CDR3 carries no conserved phenylalanine or tryptophan at its end. No DNA is shown, since the ends of the CDR3 on it are uncertain; the CDR3 is the one TCRdb lists. The chain has TRBV7-6 and TRBJ1-2; the listed D gene, TRBD1, was not tested against the DNA. The CDR3 region is 11 residues in length, termini included. CDR1 SGHVS and CDR2 FNYEAQ come from the germline V gene. The CDR3 loop is CASSLLDTLAL.

The chain has TRBV7-8 and TRBJ1-3; 7 bases align to TRBD1. Germline CDR1 and CDR2: SGHVS and FQNEAQ. There are 13 residues in the CDR3. V gave up 1 base and J gave up 10 bases; unmatched junction bases: 4. In nucleotides, the CDR3 is TGTGCCAGCAGCTTAGGACAGGGTGGTACCATATATTTT. Its protein product is CASSLGQGGTIYF.

This clone was found once. The V gene is TRBV4-2, the J gene TRBJ1-1; 7 nucleotides align to TRBD1. This CDR3 contains 12 residues. The germline V gene encodes CDR1 LGHNA and CDR2 YNFKEQ. V shed 4 bases, J shed 11 bases, and the junction held 7 bases outside the gene matches. CDR3 sequence: CASSPGSRGAFF. The CDR3 DNA reads TGTGCCAGCAGCCCTGGATCCAGGGGGGCTTTCTTT.

The chain has TRBV10-3 and TRBJ1-1, with D uncertain. V was shortened by 7 bases and J by 3 bases, with 15 bases between the two germline ends. The CDR3 is made up of 14 amino acids. Germline lookup yields CDR1 ENHRY and CDR2 SYGVKD. The CDR3 loop is CAINAEGGHTEAFF. The DNA of the CDR3 is TGTGCCATCAACGCCGAGGGAGGGCACACTGAAGCTTTCTTT.

V gene TRBV15 combines with J gene TRBJ1-3, with a tentative D call TRBD1 (5 bases). The CDR3 consists of 15 residues. V was pared by 8 bases and J by 0 bases, with 14 bases between. The germline gives CDR1 LNHNV, CDR2 YYDKDF (reference sequence). CDR3: CATPRRGASGNTIYF. The CDR3 coding sequence is TGTGCCACCCCCCGACGCGGGGCCTCTGGAAACACCATATATTTT. The variable domain in full, with the rest retrieved from reference TRBV15 and TRBJ1-3, is DAMVIQNPRYQVTQFGKPVTLSCSQTLNHNVMYWYQQKSSQAPKLLFHYYDKDFNNEADTPDNFQSRRPNTSFCFLDIRSPGLGDTAMYLCATPRRGASGNTIYFGEGSWLTVV.

The chain couples TRBV5-1 to TRBJ2-1; maybe TRBD2 (7 bases). Germline CDR1 is SGHRS and CDR2 is YFSETQ. The CDR3 has 14 residues. V was trimmed by 7 bases and J by 1 base, leaving 12 bases between them. The CDR3 is CASQGGGSYNEQFF. In DNA form, the CDR3 reads TGCGCCAGCCAGGGAGGGGGATCCTACAATGAGCAGTTCTTC.

This chain joins TRBV6-5 and TRBJ1-2; 8 bases are shared with TRBD1. There are 14 residues in the CDR3. Trimming cost V 5 bases and J 4 bases; bases outside gene matches: 6. Germline V gives CDR1 MNHEY, CDR2 SVGAGI. The chain's CDR3 is CASSIRQGFYGYTF. In DNA form, the CDR3 reads TGTGCCAGCAGTATCAGACAGGGGTTCTATGGCTACACCTTC.

This chain uses TRBV11-3 with TRBJ1-3; no firm D call. Germline V gene sequence: CDR1 SGHNT, CDR2 YENEEA. The V end lost 3 bases, the J end lost 0 bases, and 6 bases lay between the germline ends. This CDR3 has 14 amino acids. The CDR3 DNA is TGTGCCAGCAGCTTTCCGGGCTCTGGAAACACCATATATTTT. Encoded protein: CASSFPGSGNTIYF.

This chain links TRBV6-5 with TRBJ1-2; D is undetermined. The germline CDR1 and CDR2 sequences are MNHEY and SVGAGI. V was cut by 6 bases and J by 2 bases, with 16 bases left in between. The CDR3 runs 15 residues. The DNA for the CDR3 is TGTGCCAGCAGAAAAGGCCGAAGCCTGAACTATGGCTACACCTTC. Its protein is CASRKGRSLNYGYTF.

This chain uses TRBV27 with TRBJ2-1; D may be TRBD2 (7 bases). V was shortened by 0 bases and J by 8 bases, with 17 bases between the two germline ends. Germline V gene lookup returns CDR1 MNHEY and CDR2 SMNVEV (reference sequence). The CDR3 is 16 amino acids. The CDR3 bases are TGTGCCAGCAGTTTATCTGGGGGGGCCCAAGGATATGAGCAGTTCTTC. Residues: CASSLSGGAQGYEQFF.

The J gene is TRBJ2-7, the V gene TRBV13; D remains ambiguous. Between the trimmed V and J ends, which lost 0 bases and 3 bases, there was a span of 3 bases. CDR1 PRHDT and CDR2 FYEKMQ come from the germline V gene (reference sequence). The CDR3 has 12 residues. The DNA for the CDR3 is TGTGCCAGCAGCTTAGGCTACTACGAGCAGTACTTC. As protein: CASSLGYYEQYF.

The chain joins TRBV15 to TRBJ2-5; D possibly uses TRBD1 or TRBD2 (5 bases each). There are 15 residues in the CDR3. V was shortened by 0 bases and J by 2 bases, with 10 bases between the two germline ends. The germline CDR1 and CDR2 sequences are LNHNV and YYDKDF (reference sequence). CDR3 nucleotide sequence: TGTGCCACCAGCAGAGATAGAGGGGTTCAAGAGACCCAGTACTTC. It specifies CATSRDRGVQETQYF.

This rearrangement joins TRBV10-2 to TRBJ2-7; possibly TRBD1 or TRBD2 for D (5 bases each). The CDR3 covers 17 residues. V lost 6 bases to trimming and J lost 7 bases, with 28 bases between them. CDR1 WSHSY and CDR2 SAAADI come from the germline V gene. Here the CDR3 DNA reads TGCGCCAGCAGGAGACGACCTGGGACGGCCAAGTCGGAGGAGCAGTACTTC. Its translation is CASRRRPGTAKSEEQYF.

The V and J genes are TRBV28 and TRBJ1-4; D is perhaps TRBD1 (5 bases). CDR3 length: 14 residues. Germline CDR1 is MDHEN and CDR2 is SYDVKM. V gave up 2 bases and J gave up 6 bases, with 10 bases separating them. In DNA, the CDR3 is TGTGCCAGCAGTTTAGGGACGGGGTATGAAAAACTGTTTTTT. This encodes CASSLGTGYEKLFF.

The V and J genes are TRBV18 and TRBJ2-4; D is unresolved. CDR3 length: 14 residues. Trimming took 1 base from V and 3 from J, leaving 7 bases between them. Looked up from germline, CDR1 is KGHSH and CDR2 is LQKENI. The CDR3 spells CASSPQLSKNIQYF. CDR3 DNA sequence: TGTGCCAGCTCACCACAGCTCAGCAAAAACATTCAGTACTTC.

A single count supports this clone. V is TRBV6-5 and J is TRBJ1-1; possible D gene TRBD1, 5 bases. Looked up from germline, CDR1 is MNHEY and CDR2 is SVGAGI. Trimming cost V 8 bases and J 2 bases, with 18 bases left between them. This CDR3 region has 15 residues. The CDR3 sequence is CASQPPPGPNTEAFF. CDR3 coding DNA: TGTGCCAGCCAACCCCCCCCAGGGCCAAACACTGAAGCTTTCTTT.

This clone was detected a few times. The CDR3 DNA is TGCGCCAGCAGCCCGGATACGATGGCGGGGGGCACAGATACGCAGTATTTT. This codes for CASSPDTMAGGTDTQYF. The chain links TRBV5-1 to TRBJ2-3; 7 bases map to TRBD2. Germline V gene sequence: CDR1 SGHRS, CDR2 YFSETQ. The CDR3 sequence is 17 residues long. V was clipped by 4 bases and J by 1 base; unmatched bases: 12.